These 2 T cell receptor beta chains originate from one sample sequenced in a study of cytomegalovirus exposure and HLA in healthy donors. The PCR contained 60 Vbeta and 13 Jbeta primers. Sequencing was performed with immunoSEQ multiplex PCR; in TCRdb, only in-frame clones are kept and a portion is missing. The table has about 100,000 clones, around 76% seen once. Source material: PBMCs. The receptor source for this set is a man aged 35-49 years in good health and CMV-seropositive.

This clone has only one observation. V and J are TRBV11-2 and TRBJ1-3, with TRBD1 as a possible D gene (5 bases). The CDR3 totals 13 residues. Trimming removed 7 bases at V and 4 bases at J, with 11 bases between. In germline, CDR1 is SGHAT, CDR2 FQNNGV. CDR3 in amino acids: CASMLTAGNTIYF. In DNA form, the CDR3 reads TGTGCCAGCATGTTGACAGCCGGAAACACCATATATTTT.

The chain is built from TRBV14 and TRBJ1-1; 9 bases are a match to TRBD1. Germline V gene data show CDR1 as SGHDN and CDR2 as FVKESK. The V segment lost 2 bases and the J segment 6 bases; nucleotides outside the gene matches: 10. This CDR3 spans 16 amino acids. The DNA for the CDR3 is TGTGCCAGCAGCCAATGGTATACGGGACAGGGTTCTGAAGCTTTCTTT. Translation: CASSQWYTGQGSEAFF.